The 9 T cell receptor beta chains reported below all come from one sample, sequenced in a study of T cell repertoires in cytomegalovirus infection. TCRdb processed the reads anew with MiXCR; each CDR3 protein has one entry. The data contain about 830,000 distinct CDR3 sequences, about 30% of them singletons. No antigen is known for these receptors. The sample here was cultured CD8+ T cells from PBMCs, taken from culture after CMV antigen stimulation. Receptors originate from a human donor in good health (CMV status not recorded). Some clones in this sample may be carry-over from other donors' samples.

This clonotype was detected a few times. V and J are TRBV7-6 and TRBJ2-5, with D perhaps given as TRBD1 or TRBD2 (5 bases each). This CDR3 has 14 residues. Germline V lookup: CDR1 SGHVS, CDR2 FNYEAQ. The V gene lost 2 bases and the J gene lost 1 base, with 8 bases spanning the gap. The CDR3 bases are TGTGCCAGCAGCTTACAGGGAGTCCAAGAGACCCAGTACTTC. Encoded protein: CASSLQGVQETQYF.

This chain connects TRBV19 to TRBJ1-1, with 7 bases matching TRBD1. The germline V gene encodes CDR1 LNHDA and CDR2 SQIVND (reference sequence). The CDR3 length is 14 residues. The J segment lost 4 bases and the V segment lost 7 bases, leaving 9 bases of the junction unmatched. CDR3 nucleotide sequence: TGTGCCAGTACCCCGACAGGGCGTGGCACTGAAGCTTTCTTT. It is translated as CASTPTGRGTEAFF.

This clonotype has at least ten counts. This chain links TRBV7-9 with TRBJ2-1; 12 bases map to TRBD2. Germline V gene data show CDR1 as SEHNR and CDR2 as FQNEAQ (reference sequence). The length of the CDR3 is 16 residues. V dropped 5 bases and J dropped 6; count of bases not matched to a gene: 8. CDR3 residues: CASSTRLAGALNEQFF. For the CDR3, the DNA is TGTGCCAGCAGCACCAGACTAGCGGGGGCACTCAATGAGCAGTTCTTC.

This clonotype occurred a few times. V gene TRBV5-1 combines with J gene TRBJ2-3; maybe TRBD2 (5 bases). The CDR3 consists of 14 residues. Per germline, CDR1 SGHRS and CDR2 YFSETQ. Trimming removed 1 base at V and 2 bases at J, with 8 bases between. CDR3: CASSLQRTTDTQYF. CDR3 nucleotides: TGCGCCAGCAGCTTGCAGCGGACCACAGATACGCAGTATTTT. The full variable domain, rest sourced from reference TRBV5-1 and TRBJ2-3, is KAGVTQTPRYLIKTRGQQVTLSCSPISGHRSVSWYQQTPGQGLQFLFEYFSETQRNKGNFPGRFSGRQFSNSRSEMNVSTLELGDSALYLCASSLQRTTDTQYFGPGTRLTVL.

V gene TRBV7-2 combines with J gene TRBJ2-3; 8 nucleotides match TRBD2. Trimming removed 5 bases from V and 2 bases from J; junction bases left unmatched: 9. The length of the CDR3 is 16 residues. Germline V lookup: CDR1 SGHTA, CDR2 FQGNSA. CDR3 sequence: CASSTPAGDPTDTQYF. The CDR3 bases are TGTGCCAGCAGCACCCCAGCGGGGGATCCCACAGATACGCAGTATTTT.

The CDR3, as DNA: TGTGCCAGCAGGAACAGGGCCCCGGCTGGGGCCAACGTCCTGACTTTC. Translating it yields CASRNRAPAGANVLTF. The chain combines TRBV6-5 with TRBJ2-6; D may be TRBD1 (6 bases). The length of the CDR3 is 16 residues. Trimming cost V 6 bases and J 2 bases, with 14 bases left between them. Germline V gene lookup returns CDR1 MNHEY and CDR2 SVGAGI.

This clonotype came up many times. The chain carries TRBV7-9 and TRBJ1-4; unclear D gene. CDR1 is SEHNR and CDR2 is FQNEAQ in the germline V gene (reference sequence). The CDR3 consists of 13 residues. Between the trimmed V and J ends, which lost 5 bases and 14 bases, there was a span of 18 bases. The CDR3 region has the DNA TGTGCCAGCAGCGACTGGGGAGCAAAGGGCCTGTTTTTT. Its protein is CASSDWGAKGLFF.

A remark on this clonotype: Given a much more abundant clone one base away, this may be a read error. The chain uses TRBV11-3 and TRBJ2-3, with 7 positions matching TRBD1. CDR3 size: 16 residues. Germline CDR1 is SGHNT and CDR2 is YENEEA. The CDR3 region has the DNA TGTGCCAGCAGCTTAAGGCCGGGGCGTGGGACAGATGCGCAGTATTTT. It is translated as CASSLRPGRGTDAQYF.

V is TRBV7-9 and J is TRBJ1-5; tentative D call: TRBD1 (5 bases). This CDR3 is built from 16 residues. V shed 4 bases and J shed 1 base, with 14 bases lying between them. Germline assignment: CDR1 SEHNR and CDR2 FQNEAQ (reference sequence). The DNA for the CDR3 is TGTGCCAGCAGCTCGACCATACCAGGGAGCAATCAGCCCCAGCATTTT. Translating it yields CASSSTIPGSNQPQHF.